This T cell receptor beta chain came from a study of neoadjuvant anti-PD-1 for oral cavity cancer. Study results and caveats: Higher pretreatment Treg/Th17 ratios tracked higher pretreatment blood clonality. Only three patients per response group were TCR-analyzed; validation needed.

Comments on this clone: The antigen remains unidentified.

This CDR3 is built from 16 residues. CDR1 and CDR2 (germline): SGHNT, YYREEE (reference sequence). V gave up 4 bases and J gave up 4 bases, with 20 bases separating them. Specified time point: after neoadjuvant nivolumab, at surgical resection. The data were produced by immunoSEQ multiplex PCR, yet TCRdb's version contains in-frame clones alone and is incomplete. The sample yields around 21,000 clones, 35% to 50% seen once. The material was tumor tissue, obtained after nivolumab (anti-PD-1) treatment. The sequence was collected from a person between 40 and 80 years old with oral cavity squamous cell carcinoma. The V gene is TRBV5-4, the J gene TRBJ1-1; tentative D call: TRBD1 (6 bases). The CDR3 DNA reads as TGTGCCAGCAGCCCCAGTATCAGGGGCTCGAGCACTGAAGCTTTCTTT. This sequence encodes CASSPSIRGSSTEAFF.